One T cell receptor beta chain is described in this entry. What it recognizes is unknown. The V end lost 4 bases, the J end lost 5 bases, and 17 bases lay between the germline ends. This CDR3 comprises 15 residues. Germline-derived CDR1 and CDR2 are LNHDA and SQIVND (reference sequence). Version v3.0 of the immunoSEQ assay was performed at survey level. Assay used: immunoSEQ multiplex PCR; TCRdb lists only in-frame clones, some missing. This table holds under 45,000 clones, 75% to 90% found once. This specimen belongs to a study of long-term antiretroviral therapy in people with HIV. Study outcomes and limitations: In HIV, the repertoires covered a tighter span of CDR3 lengths than in controls. Diversity rose after ART but stayed below transplant donor controls.

Every HIV-positive participant received treatment in the United States. The rearrangement links TRBV19 to TRBJ2-5, with D perhaps being TRBD1 or TRBD2 (6 bases each). The sequenced sample was unsorted PBMCs, obtained 3.1 years after starting antiretroviral therapy. The receptor's source is a woman aged 45-60 years with HIV. The CDR3 DNA is TGTGCCAGTAGTAATTTGTGGGGGGCGTGGGAGACCCAGTACTTC. Translation gives CASSNLWGAWETQYF. Together with reference TRBV19 and TRBJ2-5, the CDR3 gives the full variable domain: DGGITQSPKYLFRKEGQNVTLSCEQNLNHDAMYWYRQDPGQGLRLIYYSQIVNDFQKGDIAEGYSVSREKKESFPLTVTSAQKNPTAFYLCASSNLWGAWETQYFGPGTRLLVL.